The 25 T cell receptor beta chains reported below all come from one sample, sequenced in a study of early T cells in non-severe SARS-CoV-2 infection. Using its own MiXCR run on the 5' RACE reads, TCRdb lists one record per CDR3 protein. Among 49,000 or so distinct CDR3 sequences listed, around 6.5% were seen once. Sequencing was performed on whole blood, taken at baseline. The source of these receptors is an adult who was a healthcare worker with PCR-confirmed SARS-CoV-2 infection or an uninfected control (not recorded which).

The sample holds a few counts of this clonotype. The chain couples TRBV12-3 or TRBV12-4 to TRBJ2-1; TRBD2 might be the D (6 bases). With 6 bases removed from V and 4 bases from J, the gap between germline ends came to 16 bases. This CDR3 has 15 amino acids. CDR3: CASRLTRGPYNEQFF. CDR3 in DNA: TGTGCCAGCAGGCTGACTAGGGGCCCGTACAATGAGCAGTTCTTC.

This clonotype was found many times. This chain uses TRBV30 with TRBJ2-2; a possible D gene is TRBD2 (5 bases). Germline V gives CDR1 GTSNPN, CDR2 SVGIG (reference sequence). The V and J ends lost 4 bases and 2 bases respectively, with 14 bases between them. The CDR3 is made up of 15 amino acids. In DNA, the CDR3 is TGTGCCTGGACCCGAGAGGGCAGAAACACCGGGGAGCTGTTTTTT. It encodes CAWTREGRNTGELFF.

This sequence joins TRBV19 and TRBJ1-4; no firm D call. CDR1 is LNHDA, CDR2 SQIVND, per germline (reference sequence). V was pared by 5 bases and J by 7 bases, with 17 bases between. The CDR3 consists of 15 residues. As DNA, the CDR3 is TGTGCCAGTAGTCTGCTGGCACCGCGGAGTGAAAAACTGTTTTTT. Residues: CASSLLAPRSEKLFF.

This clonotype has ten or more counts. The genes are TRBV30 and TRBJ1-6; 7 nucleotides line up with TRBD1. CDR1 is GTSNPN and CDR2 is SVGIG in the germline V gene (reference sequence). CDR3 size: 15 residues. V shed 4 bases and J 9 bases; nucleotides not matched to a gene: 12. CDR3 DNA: TGTGCCTGGACCGGACAGGTTGAGGGCATTTCACCCCTCCACTTT. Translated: CAWTGQVEGISPLHF.

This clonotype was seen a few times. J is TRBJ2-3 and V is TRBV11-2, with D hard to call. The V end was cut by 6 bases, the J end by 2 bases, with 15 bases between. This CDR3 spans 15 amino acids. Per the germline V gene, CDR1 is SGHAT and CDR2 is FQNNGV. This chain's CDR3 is CASSYRSQLTDTQYF. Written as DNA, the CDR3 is TGTGCCAGCAGTTATAGGTCCCAGCTCACAGATACGCAGTATTTT. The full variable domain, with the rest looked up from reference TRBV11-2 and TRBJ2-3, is EAGVAQSPRYKIIEKRQSVAFWCNPISGHATLYWYQQILGQGPKLLIQFQNNGVVDDSQLPKDRFSAERLKGVDSTLKIQPAKLEDSAVYLCASSYRSQLTDTQYFGPGTRLTVL.

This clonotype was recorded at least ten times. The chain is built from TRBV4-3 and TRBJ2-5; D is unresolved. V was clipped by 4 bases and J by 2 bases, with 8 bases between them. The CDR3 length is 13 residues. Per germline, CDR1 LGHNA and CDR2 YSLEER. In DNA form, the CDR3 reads TGCGCCAGCAGCCGGGAAGCGCAAGAGACCCAGTACTTC. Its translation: CASSREAQETQYF.

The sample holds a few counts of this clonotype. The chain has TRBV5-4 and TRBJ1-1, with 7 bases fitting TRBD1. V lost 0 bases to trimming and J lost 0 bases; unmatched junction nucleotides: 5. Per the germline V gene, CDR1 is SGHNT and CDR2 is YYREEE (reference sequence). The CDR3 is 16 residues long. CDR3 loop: CASSLGTGGLNTEAFF. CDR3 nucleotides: TGTGCCAGCAGCTTGGGGACAGGCGGATTGAACACTGAAGCTTTCTTT.

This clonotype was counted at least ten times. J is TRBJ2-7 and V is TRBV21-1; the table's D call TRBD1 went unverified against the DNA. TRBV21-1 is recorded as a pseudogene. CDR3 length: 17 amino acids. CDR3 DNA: TGTGCCAGCAGCCCCGATTTGTTTTTGGGGGGCCCGGACGAGCAGTACTTC. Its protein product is CASSPDLFLGGPDEQYF.

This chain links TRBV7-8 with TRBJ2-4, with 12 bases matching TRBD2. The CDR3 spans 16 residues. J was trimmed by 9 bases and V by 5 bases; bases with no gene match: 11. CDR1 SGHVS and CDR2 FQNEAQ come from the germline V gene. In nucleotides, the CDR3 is TGTGCCAGCAGCCCTTTCGCTAGCGGGGGGGGAGGCATTCAGTACTTC. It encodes CASSPFASGGGGIQYF.

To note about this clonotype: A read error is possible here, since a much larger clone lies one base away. The chain's CDR3 is CVSRNGTGVYNEQFF. The CDR3 DNA reads as TGTGTCAGCAGGAACGGGACAGGGGTCTACAATGAGCAGTTCTTC. V and J are TRBV4-2 and TRBJ2-1, with TRBD1 matching 10 bases. The CDR3 loop spans 15 amino acids. Germline V lookup: CDR1 LGHNA, CDR2 YNFKEQ.

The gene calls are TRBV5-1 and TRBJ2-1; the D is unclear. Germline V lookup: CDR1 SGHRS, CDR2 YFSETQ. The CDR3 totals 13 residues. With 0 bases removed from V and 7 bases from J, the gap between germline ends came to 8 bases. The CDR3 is CASSLDVGNEQFF. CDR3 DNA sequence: TGCGCCAGCAGCTTGGACGTCGGTAATGAGCAGTTCTTC.

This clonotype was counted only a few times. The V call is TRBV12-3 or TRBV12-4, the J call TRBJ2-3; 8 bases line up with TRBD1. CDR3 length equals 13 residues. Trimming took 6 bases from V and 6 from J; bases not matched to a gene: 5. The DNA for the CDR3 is TGTGCCAGCAGATCGACAGGGGCCGATACGCAGTATTTT. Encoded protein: CASRSTGADTQYF.

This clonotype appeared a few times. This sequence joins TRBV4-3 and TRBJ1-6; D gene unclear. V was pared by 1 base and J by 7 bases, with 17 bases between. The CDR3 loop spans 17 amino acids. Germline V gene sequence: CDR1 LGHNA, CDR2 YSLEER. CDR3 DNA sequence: TGCGCCAGCAGCCAAGCGGTGGTCGGAGTCTCGAATTCACCCCTCCACTTT. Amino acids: CASSQAVVGVSNSPLHF.

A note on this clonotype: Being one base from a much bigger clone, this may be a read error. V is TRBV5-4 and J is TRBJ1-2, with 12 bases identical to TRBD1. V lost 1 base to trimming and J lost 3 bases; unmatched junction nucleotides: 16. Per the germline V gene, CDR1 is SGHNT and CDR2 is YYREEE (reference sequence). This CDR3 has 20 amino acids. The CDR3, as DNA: TGTGCCAGCAGCTTGCGGTTAAACCGGGACAGGGGGCTCGGCTACTATGGCTACACCTTC. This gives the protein CASSLRLNRDRGLGYYGYTF.

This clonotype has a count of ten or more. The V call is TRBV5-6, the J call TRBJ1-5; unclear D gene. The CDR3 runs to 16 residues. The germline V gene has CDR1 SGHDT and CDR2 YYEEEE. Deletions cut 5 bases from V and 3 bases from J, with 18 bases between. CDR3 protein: CASSLGPGSFNQPQHF. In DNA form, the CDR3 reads TGTGCCAGCAGTTTAGGCCCCGGGTCCTTCAATCAGCCCCAGCATTTT. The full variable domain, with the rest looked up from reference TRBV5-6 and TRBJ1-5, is DAGVTQSPTHLIKTRGQQVTLRCSPKSGHDTVSWYQQALGQGPQFIFQYYEEEERQRGNFPDRFSGHQFPNYSSELNVNALLLGDSALYLCASSLGPGSFNQPQHFGDGTRLSIL.

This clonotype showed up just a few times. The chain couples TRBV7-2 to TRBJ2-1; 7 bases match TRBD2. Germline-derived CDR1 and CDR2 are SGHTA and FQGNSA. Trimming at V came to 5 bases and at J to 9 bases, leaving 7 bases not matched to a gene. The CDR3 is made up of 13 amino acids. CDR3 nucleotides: TGTGCCAGCAGCCCCGGGAGGAGGGTTGAGCAGTTCTTC. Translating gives CASSPGRRVEQFF.

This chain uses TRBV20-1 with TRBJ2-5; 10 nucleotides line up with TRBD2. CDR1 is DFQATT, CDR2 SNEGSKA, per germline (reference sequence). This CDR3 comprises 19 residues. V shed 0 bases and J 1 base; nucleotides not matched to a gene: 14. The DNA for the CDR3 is TGCAGTGCTAGAGATGTAGGGATAGCGGGGGGCCTCCTCCAAGAGACCCAGTACTTC. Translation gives CSARDVGIAGGLLQETQYF.

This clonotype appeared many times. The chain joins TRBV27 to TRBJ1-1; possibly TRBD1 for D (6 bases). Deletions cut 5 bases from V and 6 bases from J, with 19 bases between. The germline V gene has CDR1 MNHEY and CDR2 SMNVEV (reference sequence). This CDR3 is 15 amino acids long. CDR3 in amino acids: CASSPAGTQGAEAFF. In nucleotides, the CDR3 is TGTGCCAGCAGTCCGGCCGGGACACAAGGCGCTGAAGCTTTCTTT.

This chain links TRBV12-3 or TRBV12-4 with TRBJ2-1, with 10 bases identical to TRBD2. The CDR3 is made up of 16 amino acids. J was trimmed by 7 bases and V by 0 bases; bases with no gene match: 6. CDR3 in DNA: TGTGCCAGCAGTTTAGCGCTCACTAGCGGGGTGAATGAGCAGTTCTTC. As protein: CASSLALTSGVNEQFF.

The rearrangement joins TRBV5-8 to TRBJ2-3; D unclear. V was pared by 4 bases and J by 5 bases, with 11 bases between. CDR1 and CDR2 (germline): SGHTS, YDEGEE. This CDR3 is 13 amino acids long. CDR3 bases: TGTGCCAGCAGCGCCGACTTTGGAGATACGCAGTATTTT. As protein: CASSADFGDTQYF.

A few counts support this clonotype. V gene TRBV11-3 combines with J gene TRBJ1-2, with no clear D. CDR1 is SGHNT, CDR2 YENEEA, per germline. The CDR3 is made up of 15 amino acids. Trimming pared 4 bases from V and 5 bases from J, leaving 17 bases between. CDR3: CASSSPYTILYGYTF. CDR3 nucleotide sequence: TGTGCCAGCAGCTCTCCCTATACAATCCTTTATGGCTACACCTTC. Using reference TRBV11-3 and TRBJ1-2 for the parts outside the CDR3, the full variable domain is EAGVVQSPRYKIIEKKQPVAFWCNPISGHNTLYWYLQNLGQGPELLIRYENEEAVDDSQLPKDRFSAERLKGVDSTLKIQPAELGDSAVYLCASSSPYTILYGYTFGSGTRLTVV.

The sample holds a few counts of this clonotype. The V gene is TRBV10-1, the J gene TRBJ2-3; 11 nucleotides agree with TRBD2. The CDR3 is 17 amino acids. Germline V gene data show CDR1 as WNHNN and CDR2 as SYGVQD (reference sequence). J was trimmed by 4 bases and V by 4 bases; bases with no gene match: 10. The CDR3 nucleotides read TGCGCCAGCAGTGCCCACTCGGGACTAGCGGCGTCAGATACGCAGTATTTT. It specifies CASSAHSGLAASDTQYF.

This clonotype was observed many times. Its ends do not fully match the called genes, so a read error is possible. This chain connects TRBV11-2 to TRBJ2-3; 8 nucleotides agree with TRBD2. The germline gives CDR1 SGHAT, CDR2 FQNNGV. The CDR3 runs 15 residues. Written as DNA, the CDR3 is TGTGCCAGCTCCTGGGAAAGGGGTAGCGGGGCTTCGAGCCATTTT. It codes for CASSWERGSGASSHF.

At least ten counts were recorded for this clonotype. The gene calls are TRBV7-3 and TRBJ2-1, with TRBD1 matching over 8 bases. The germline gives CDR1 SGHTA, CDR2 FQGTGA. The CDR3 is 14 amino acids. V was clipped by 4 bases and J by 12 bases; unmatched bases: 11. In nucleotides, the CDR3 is TGTGCCAGCAGCTATGCCCCGGGACAGGAGGCGCAGTTCTTC. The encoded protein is CASSYAPGQEAQFF.

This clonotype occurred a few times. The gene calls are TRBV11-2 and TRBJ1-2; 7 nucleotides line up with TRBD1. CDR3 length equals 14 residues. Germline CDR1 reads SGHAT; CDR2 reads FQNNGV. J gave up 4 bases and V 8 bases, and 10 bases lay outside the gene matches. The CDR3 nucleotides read TGTGCCAGCGCAATAACAGGGGAGGCCTATGGCTACACCTTC. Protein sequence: CASAITGEAYGYTF.